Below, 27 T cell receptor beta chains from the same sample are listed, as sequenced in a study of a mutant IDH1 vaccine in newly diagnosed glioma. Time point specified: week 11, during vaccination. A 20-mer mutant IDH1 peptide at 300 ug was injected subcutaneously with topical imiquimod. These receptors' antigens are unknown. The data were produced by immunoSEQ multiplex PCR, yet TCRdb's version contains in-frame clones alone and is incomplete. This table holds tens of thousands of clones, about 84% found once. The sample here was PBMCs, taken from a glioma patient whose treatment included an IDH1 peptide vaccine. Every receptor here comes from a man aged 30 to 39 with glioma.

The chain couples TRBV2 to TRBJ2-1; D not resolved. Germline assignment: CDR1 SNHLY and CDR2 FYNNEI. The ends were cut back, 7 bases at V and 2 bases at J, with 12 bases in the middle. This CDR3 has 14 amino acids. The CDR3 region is CASNSRQPYNEQFF. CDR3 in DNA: TGTGCCAGCAATAGTAGGCAGCCCTACAATGAGCAGTTCTTC.

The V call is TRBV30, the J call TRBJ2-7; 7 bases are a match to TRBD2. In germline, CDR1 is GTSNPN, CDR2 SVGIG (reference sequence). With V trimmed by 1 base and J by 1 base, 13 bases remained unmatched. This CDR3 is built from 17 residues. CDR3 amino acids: CAWSERSGWEGSYEQYF. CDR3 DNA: TGTGCCTGGAGTGAACGCTCTGGGTGGGAGGGGTCCTACGAGCAGTACTTC.

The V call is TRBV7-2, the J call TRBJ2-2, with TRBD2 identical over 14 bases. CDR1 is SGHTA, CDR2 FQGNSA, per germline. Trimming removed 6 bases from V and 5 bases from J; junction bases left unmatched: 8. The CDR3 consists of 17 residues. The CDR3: CASSSGTSGRFTGELFF. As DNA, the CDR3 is TGTGCCAGCAGTTCCGGGACTAGCGGGAGATTTACCGGGGAGCTGTTTTTT.

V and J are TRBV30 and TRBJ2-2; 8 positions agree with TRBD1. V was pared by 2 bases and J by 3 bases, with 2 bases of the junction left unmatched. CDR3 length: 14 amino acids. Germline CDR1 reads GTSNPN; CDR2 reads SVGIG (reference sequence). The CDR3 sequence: CAWSYRGDTGELFF. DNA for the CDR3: TGTGCCTGGAGTTACAGGGGGGACACCGGGGAGCTGTTTTTT.

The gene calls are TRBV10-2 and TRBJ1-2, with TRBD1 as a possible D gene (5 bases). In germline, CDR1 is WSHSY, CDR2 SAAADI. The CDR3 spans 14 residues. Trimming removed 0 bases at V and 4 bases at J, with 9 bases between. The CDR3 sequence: CASSESPTVYGYTF. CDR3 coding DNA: TGCGCCAGCAGTGAGTCCCCGACAGTCTATGGCTACACCTTC.

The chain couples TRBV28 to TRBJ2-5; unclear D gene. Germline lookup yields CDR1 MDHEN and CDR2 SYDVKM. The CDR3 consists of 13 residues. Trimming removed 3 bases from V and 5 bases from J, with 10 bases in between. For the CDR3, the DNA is TGTGCCAGCAGTTTCCCTATCGGTGAGACCCAGTACTTC. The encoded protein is CASSFPIGETQYF. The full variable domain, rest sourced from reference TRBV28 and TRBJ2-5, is DVKVTQSSRYLVKRTGEKVFLECVQDMDHENMFWYRQDPGLGLRLIYFSYDVKMKEKGDIPEGYSVSREKKERFSLILESASTNQTSMYLCASSFPIGETQYFGPGTRLLVL.

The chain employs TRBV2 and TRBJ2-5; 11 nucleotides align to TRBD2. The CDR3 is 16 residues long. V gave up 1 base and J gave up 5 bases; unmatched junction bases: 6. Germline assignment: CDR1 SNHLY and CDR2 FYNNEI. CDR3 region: CASSEGVRTSGETQYF. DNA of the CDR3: TGTGCCAGCAGTGAAGGAGTAAGGACTAGCGGGGAGACCCAGTACTTC. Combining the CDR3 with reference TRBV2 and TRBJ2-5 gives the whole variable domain EPEVTQTPSHQVTQMGQEVILRCVPISNHLYFYWYRQILGQKVEFLVSFYNNEISEKSEIFDDQFSVERPDGSNFTLKIRSTKLEDSAMYFCASSEGVRTSGETQYFGPGTRLLVL.

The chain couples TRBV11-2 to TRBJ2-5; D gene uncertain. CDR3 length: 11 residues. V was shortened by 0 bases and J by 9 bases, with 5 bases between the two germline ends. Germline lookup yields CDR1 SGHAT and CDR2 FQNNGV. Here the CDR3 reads CASSLESAQYF. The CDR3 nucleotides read TGTGCCAGCAGCTTAGAGTCGGCCCAGTACTTC.

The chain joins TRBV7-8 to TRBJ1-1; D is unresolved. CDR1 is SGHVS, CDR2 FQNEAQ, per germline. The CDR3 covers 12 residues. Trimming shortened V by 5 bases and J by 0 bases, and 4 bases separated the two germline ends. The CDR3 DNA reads TGTGCCAGCAGCCGATTGAACACTGAAGCTTTCTTT. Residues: CASSRLNTEAFF.

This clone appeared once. The CDR3 region is CASSGLASNEQFF. CDR3 coding DNA: TGTGCCAGTAGTGGCCTAGCATCCAATGAGCAGTTCTTC. V gene TRBV19 combines with J gene TRBJ2-1; a possible D gene is TRBD2 (5 bases). The V gene lost 5 bases and the J gene lost 6 bases, with 11 bases spanning the gap. The CDR3 has 13 residues. The V gene's germline CDR1 is LNHDA and CDR2 SQIVND (reference sequence).

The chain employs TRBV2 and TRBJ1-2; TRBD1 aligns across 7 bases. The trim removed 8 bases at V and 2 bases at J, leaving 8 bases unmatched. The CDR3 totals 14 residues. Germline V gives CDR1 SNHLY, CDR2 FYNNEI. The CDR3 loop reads CASLLPGQNYGYTF. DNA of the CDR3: TGTGCCAGCTTATTACCGGGACAGAACTATGGCTACACCTTC.

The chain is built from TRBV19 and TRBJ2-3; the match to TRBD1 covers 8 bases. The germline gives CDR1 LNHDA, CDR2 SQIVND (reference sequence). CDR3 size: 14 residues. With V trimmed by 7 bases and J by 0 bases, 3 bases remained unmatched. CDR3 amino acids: CASTRQGSTDTQYF. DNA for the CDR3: TGTGCCAGTACCCGACAGGGGAGCACAGATACGCAGTATTTT.

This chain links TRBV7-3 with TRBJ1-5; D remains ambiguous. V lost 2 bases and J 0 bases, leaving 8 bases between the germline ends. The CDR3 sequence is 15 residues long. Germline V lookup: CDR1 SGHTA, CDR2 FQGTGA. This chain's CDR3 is CASSLGGSSNQPQHF. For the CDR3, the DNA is TGTGCCAGCAGCTTAGGAGGCAGTAGCAATCAGCCCCAGCATTTT.

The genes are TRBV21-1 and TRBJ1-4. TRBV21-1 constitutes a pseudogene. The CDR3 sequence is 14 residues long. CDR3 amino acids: CASSKGGGEIELFF. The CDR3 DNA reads TGTGCCAGCAGCAAAGGAGGCGGCGAAATTGAACTGTTTTTT.

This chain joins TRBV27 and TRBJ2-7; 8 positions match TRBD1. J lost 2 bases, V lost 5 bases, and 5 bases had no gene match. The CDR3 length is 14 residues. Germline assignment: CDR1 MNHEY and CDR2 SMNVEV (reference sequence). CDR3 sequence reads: CASSGWDRTYEQYF. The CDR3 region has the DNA TGTGCCAGCAGTGGCTGGGACAGGACCTACGAGCAGTACTTC.

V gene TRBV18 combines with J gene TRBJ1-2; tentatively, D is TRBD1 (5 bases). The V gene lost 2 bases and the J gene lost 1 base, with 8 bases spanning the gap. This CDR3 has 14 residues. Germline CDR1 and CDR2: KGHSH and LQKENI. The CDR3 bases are TGTGCCAGCTCACCAGACAGCCTTAACTATGGCTACACCTTC. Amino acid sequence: CASSPDSLNYGYTF.

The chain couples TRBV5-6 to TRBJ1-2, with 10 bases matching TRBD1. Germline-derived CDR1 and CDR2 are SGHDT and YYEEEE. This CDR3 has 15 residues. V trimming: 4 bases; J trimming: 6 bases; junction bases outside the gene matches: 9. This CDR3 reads CASSIFPGTGDGYTF. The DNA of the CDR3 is TGTGCCAGCAGCATCTTTCCCGGGACAGGGGATGGCTACACCTTC.

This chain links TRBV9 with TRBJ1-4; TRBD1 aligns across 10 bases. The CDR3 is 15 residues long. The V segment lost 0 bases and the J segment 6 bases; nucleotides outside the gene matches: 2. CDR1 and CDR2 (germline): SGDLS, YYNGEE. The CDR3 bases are TGTGCCAGCAGCGTAGGGACAGGGGGATATGAAAAACTGTTTTTT. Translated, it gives CASSVGTGGYEKLFF.

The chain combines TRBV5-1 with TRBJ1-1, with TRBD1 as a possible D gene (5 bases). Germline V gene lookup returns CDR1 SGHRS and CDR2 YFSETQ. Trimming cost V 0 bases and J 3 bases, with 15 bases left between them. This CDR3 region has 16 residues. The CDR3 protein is CASSLGLGEGDTEAFF. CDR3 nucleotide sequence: TGCGCCAGCAGCTTGGGACTAGGGGAGGGTGACACTGAAGCTTTCTTT.

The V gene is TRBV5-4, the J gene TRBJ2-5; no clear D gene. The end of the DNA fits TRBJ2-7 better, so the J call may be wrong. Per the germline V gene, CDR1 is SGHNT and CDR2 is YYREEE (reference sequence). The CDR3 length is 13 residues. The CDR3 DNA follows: TGTGCCAGCAGCTTGGATCTTTCCTACGAGCAGTACTTC. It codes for CASSLDLSYEQYF.

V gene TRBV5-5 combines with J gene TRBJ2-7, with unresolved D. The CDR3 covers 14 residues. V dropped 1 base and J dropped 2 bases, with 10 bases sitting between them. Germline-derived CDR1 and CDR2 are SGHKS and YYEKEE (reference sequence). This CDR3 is CASSLNPGTYEQYF. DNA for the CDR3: TGTGCCAGCAGCTTGAACCCGGGCACCTACGAGCAGTACTTC.

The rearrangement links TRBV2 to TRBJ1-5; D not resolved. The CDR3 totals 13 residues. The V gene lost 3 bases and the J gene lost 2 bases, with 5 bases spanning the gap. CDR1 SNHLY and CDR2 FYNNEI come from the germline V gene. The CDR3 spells CASSDGGNQPQHF. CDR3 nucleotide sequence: TGTGCCAGCAGTGATGGGGGCAATCAGCCCCAGCATTTT.

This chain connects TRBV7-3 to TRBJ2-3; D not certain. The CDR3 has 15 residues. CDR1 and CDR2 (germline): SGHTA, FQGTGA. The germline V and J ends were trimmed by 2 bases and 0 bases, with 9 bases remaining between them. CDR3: CASSLGVGSTDTQYF. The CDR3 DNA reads TGTGCCAGCAGCTTAGGGGTCGGCAGCACAGATACGCAGTATTTT.

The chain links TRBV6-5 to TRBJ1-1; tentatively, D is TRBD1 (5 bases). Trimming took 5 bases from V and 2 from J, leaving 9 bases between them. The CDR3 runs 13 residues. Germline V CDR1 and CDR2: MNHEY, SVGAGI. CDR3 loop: CASSGTENTEAFF. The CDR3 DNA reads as TGTGCCAGCAGTGGGACTGAAAACACTGAAGCTTTCTTT.

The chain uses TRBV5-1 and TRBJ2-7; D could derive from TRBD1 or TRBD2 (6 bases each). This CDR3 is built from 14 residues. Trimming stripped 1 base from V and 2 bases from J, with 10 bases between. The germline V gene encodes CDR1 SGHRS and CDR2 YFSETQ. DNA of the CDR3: TGCGCCAGCAGCTTGTACGGGGGCACCTACGAGCAGTACTTC. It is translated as CASSLYGGTYEQYF.

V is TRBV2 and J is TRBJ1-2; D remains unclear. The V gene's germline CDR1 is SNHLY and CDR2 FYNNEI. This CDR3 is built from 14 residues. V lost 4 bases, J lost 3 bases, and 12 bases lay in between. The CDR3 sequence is CASSGRGSYYGYTF. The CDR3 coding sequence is TGTGCCAGCAGTGGTCGGGGTTCATACTATGGCTACACCTTC.

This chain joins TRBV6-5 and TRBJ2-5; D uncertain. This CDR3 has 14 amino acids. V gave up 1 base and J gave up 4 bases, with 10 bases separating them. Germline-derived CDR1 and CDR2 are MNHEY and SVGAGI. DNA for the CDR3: TGTGCCAGCAGTTACTTCGATTTGAGAGAGACCCAGTACTTC. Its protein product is CASSYFDLRETQYF.